This T cell receptor (beta chain) was sequenced for a study of identifying expanded T cells in peripheral blood (dated by TCRdb to about 2019). A note on the overall study: Four technical replicates, made by sequencing separate aliquots from the same pool of genomic DNA, were compared pairwise.

During the collection period, no infections or other immune events were recorded for the healthy donors. Blood repertoires from healthy donors were used as a training cohort for calibrating time-dependent variance in a beta-binomial model of differential abundance of T-cell clones. The training cohort included 10 or so healthy donors, of whom 3 were female and 7 were male. An age range of roughly 29 to 64 years, with an average of 43 years, was recorded for the donors. Obtained from a commercial supplier, whole blood was collected from each healthy donor at three time points set two weeks apart. For immunosequencing, genomic DNA was extracted from unsorted whole blood. Overall study results and their limits: Across all healthy donors, variance in clone template counts between approximately two-week samples was found to increase significantly with total template count. The authors expected that over much longer intervals, such as months to years, biological variance in healthy repertoires might increase even further. The binomial model flagged around 1.1 differentially abundant clones between technical replicates, compared with roughly 17 over around 2 weeks and approximately 20 over about four weeks. Both the number of clones called differentially abundant and the false-positive rate were significantly reduced by the beta-binomial model across all healthy-donor time intervals.

The immunoSEQ Assay, which relies on bias-controlled multiplex PCR amplification of genomic DNA, was used to profile TCRbeta CDR3 regions. Regarding the original processing steps: The absolute abundance of each unique TCRbeta CDR3 region was quantified after sequences were collapsed and filtered. Differential abundance was tested with a binomial (Fisher-equivalent) model and with a beta-binomial model adding time-dependent variance fitted from healthy donors. Clones with fewer than 5 combined templates were removed, and differential abundance was called for clones with a Benjamini-Hochberg FDR below 0.01. In the beta-binomial model, variance was expressed as a function of the total template count across the two samples, in the form v = (b*log(k)+a)^2. The table comes from immuneACCESS by way of TCRdb, which keeps in-frame sequences with V and J called. Part of the clones is missing from these tables; in studies checked, under half for an unresolved V gene and the rest for unknown reasons. V and J calls and clone size are given by that table; D and trimming were obtained from the DNA. The table for this sample lists fewer than 85,000 clones; approximately 90% of them were counted only once. The ten biggest clones cover approximately 3% of the sample.

V loses 2 bases at its end and J loses 2 bases; junction bases beyond the gene matches: 4. CDR1 and CDR2 (MNHNY, SVGAGI) derive from the germline V gene (reference sequence). The CDR3 goes from the cysteine to the phenylalanine over 15 residues. This entry keeps only the CDR3 DNA: 45 bases, framed from base 1. Note on this clone: It lacks a known antigen. No quality values exist for individual bases; no much larger clone is one base distant.

This sequence was found in a person aged 18-70 years in good health. The sequenced sample consisted of blood. The chain is assembled from TRBV6-6 and TRBJ2-7; 9 bases in between match TRBD2. This receptor carries the CDR3 CASSYPLAGTYEQYF. The DNA sequence is given as TGTGCCAGCAGTTACCCACTAGCGGGCACCTACGAGCAGTACTTC.